Each of the 18 T cell receptor beta chains below was sequenced from the same sample in a study of blood T cell repertoires in COVID-19. The repertoire was sequenced with immunoSEQ multiplex PCR; TCRdb's copy has only in-frame clones and lacks some. The sample lists roughly 410,000 clones, about 91% occurring once. The specimen sequenced was peripheral blood. All receptors derive from a woman aged 40 to 50 with COVID-19, enrolled during active disease.

J is TRBJ1-4 and V is TRBV18; no definite D call. V gave up 6 bases and J gave up 0 bases, with 11 bases separating them. Germline CDR1 and CDR2: KGHSH and LQKENI. There are 15 residues in the CDR3. The CDR3 DNA reads TGTGCCAGCTCGCCCCAAACAGCAACTAATGAAAAACTGTTTTTT. Protein product: CASSPQTATNEKLFF.

The chain recombines TRBV19 with TRBJ2-3; 10 bases are shared with TRBD1. CDR3 length: 17 amino acids. Germline CDR1 reads LNHDA; CDR2 reads SQIVND (reference sequence). The junction had 11 bases not matched to a gene; V was cut back by 6 bases and J by 2 bases. The DNA of the CDR3 is TGTGCCAGTAGCCGGACCGGGACAGGGGCTACCACAGATACGCAGTATTTT. It codes for CASSRTGTGATTDTQYF.

The rearrangement uses TRBV28 and TRBJ2-5; 7 bases align to TRBD1. The CDR3 is 16 amino acids. Germline V gene lookup returns CDR1 MDHEN and CDR2 SYDVKM. Trimming took 2 bases from V and 2 from J; bases not matched to a gene: 8. In DNA form, the CDR3 reads TGTGCCAGCAGTTTAGGGGACAGAGGGTTTCAAGAGACCCAGTACTTC. It specifies CASSLGDRGFQETQYF.

This rearrangement joins TRBV6-5 to TRBJ2-5, with 8 bases fitting TRBD1. Germline CDR1 reads MNHEY; CDR2 reads SVGAGI. The CDR3 runs to 14 residues. The V segment lost 5 bases and the J segment 5 bases; nucleotides outside the gene matches: 7. This CDR3 is CASSTQTGEETQYF. The CDR3 DNA follows: TGTGCCAGCAGTACCCAGACAGGGGAGGAGACCCAGTACTTC.

V usage is TRBV19 and J usage is TRBJ1-2; D might be TRBD1 (5 bases). V was shortened by 4 bases and J by 3 bases, with 15 bases between the two germline ends. The CDR3 runs to 15 residues. Germline CDR1 reads LNHDA; CDR2 reads SQIVND (reference sequence). The DNA of the CDR3 is TGTGCCAGTAGTAATCTGGGCAGGGAAGACTATGGCTACACCTTC. It yields the protein CASSNLGREDYGYTF.

The chain uses TRBV3-1 (or the pseudogene TRBV3-2) and TRBJ1-6; 7 bases are a match to TRBD1. Germline CDR1 reads LGHDT; CDR2 reads YNNKEL (reference sequence). Germline trimming cut 4 bases from V and 7 bases from J; bases unmatched to any gene: 7. The length of the CDR3 is 15 residues. The DNA for the CDR3 is TGTGCCAGCAGCCTTCCGGGACAGATAAATTCACCCCTCCACTTT. Encoded protein: CASSLPGQINSPLHF.

The chain has TRBV27 and TRBJ2-5, with 8 bases lining up with TRBD1. This CDR3 spans 15 amino acids. Germline trimming cut 3 bases from V and 5 bases from J; bases unmatched to any gene: 8. From germline, CDR1 is MNHEY and CDR2 SMNVEV (reference sequence). For the CDR3, the DNA is TGTGCCAGCAGTTTCAACAGGGGGTCGGGGGAGACCCAGTACTTC. It specifies CASSFNRGSGETQYF.

This sequence joins TRBV7-6 and TRBJ2-7; TRBD2 agrees at 8 bases. CDR1 and CDR2 (germline): SGHVS, FNYEAQ. V shed 1 base and J 0 bases; nucleotides not matched to a gene: 8. This CDR3 spans 17 amino acids. The CDR3 sequence is CASSLGLAGRGSYEQYF. The CDR3 region has the DNA TGTGCCAGCAGCTTAGGTCTAGCGGGTAGGGGCTCCTACGAGCAGTACTTC.

The J gene is TRBJ1-6, the V gene TRBV25-1; the D is unclear. The V end lost 5 bases, the J end lost 4 bases, and 15 bases lay between the germline ends. This CDR3 region has 16 residues. Germline V gene sequence: CDR1 MGHDK, CDR2 SYGVNS. Here the CDR3 reads CASSIGPRSYNSPLHF. CDR3 bases: TGTGCCAGCAGTATCGGTCCAAGATCTTATAATTCACCCCTCCACTTT.

Remarks on this clone: Additional DNA sequences in this sample encode the identical CDR3. The chain carries TRBV27 and TRBJ1-2; TRBD1 aligns across 11 bases. From germline, CDR1 is MNHEY and CDR2 SMNVEV (reference sequence). The junction had 1 base not matched to a gene; V was cut back by 2 bases and J by 2 bases. The CDR3 runs 15 residues. The CDR3 bases are TGTGCCAGCAGTTTAGGGACAGGGGGGAACTATGGCTACACCTTC. Protein product: CASSLGTGGNYGYTF.

This clone was recorded only once. The J gene is TRBJ2-1, the V gene TRBV18, with D possibly being TRBD1 (7 bases). Deletions cut 3 bases from V and 4 bases from J, with 16 bases between. The CDR3 runs 16 residues. CDR1 is KGHSH, CDR2 LQKENI, per germline. The CDR3 is CASSPIGGQPYNEQFF. The CDR3 DNA reads TGTGCCAGCTCACCGATCGGGGGACAGCCATACAATGAGCAGTTCTTC.

This chain uses TRBV28 with TRBJ2-2; D perhaps matches TRBD1 (5 bases). Trimming took off 7 bases at V and 9 bases at J, with 12 bases between the two ends. This CDR3 region has 12 residues. Germline-derived CDR1 and CDR2 are MDHEN and SYDVKM. CDR3 sequence: CASTSQGRELFF. The CDR3 region has the DNA TGTGCCAGCACCTCTCAGGGTAGGGAGCTGTTTTTT.

The V and J genes are TRBV19 and TRBJ1-5, with D possibly TRBD1 on 6 matching bases. There are 13 residues in the CDR3. Germline lookup yields CDR1 LNHDA and CDR2 SQIVND (reference sequence). V lost 11 bases and J lost 7, with 18 bases in between. CDR3 sequence reads: CASSVGARQPQHF. For the CDR3, the DNA is TGTGCCTCCAGTGTGGGGGCGAGGCAGCCCCAGCATTTT.

This clone was observed a few times. The V gene is TRBV7-9, the J gene TRBJ2-3, with 8 bases that match TRBD2. V lost 0 bases, J lost 7 bases, and 15 bases stayed unmatched. The length of the CDR3 is 18 residues. CDR1 is SEHNR, CDR2 FQNEAQ, per germline (reference sequence). The CDR3 loop is CASSLALLSGGPEYTQYF. CDR3 in DNA: TGTGCCAGCAGCTTAGCCCTACTAAGCGGGGGTCCAGAGTATACGCAGTATTTT.

The chain employs TRBV6-5 and TRBJ2-1, with 15 nucleotides matching TRBD2. CDR1 is MNHEY and CDR2 is SVGAGI in the germline V gene. The V gene end was trimmed by 8 bases and the J gene end by 8 bases; junction bases not matched to a gene: 1. The CDR3 has 13 residues. In DNA form, the CDR3 reads TGTGCCAGCGGGACTAGCGGGAGGTATGAGCAGTTCTTC. Protein product: CASGTSGRYEQFF.

This clone occurred once. The chain has TRBV18 and TRBJ2-1; no clear D. V dropped 4 bases and J dropped 4 bases, with 14 bases sitting between them. CDR3 size: 15 residues. Germline V lookup: CDR1 KGHSH, CDR2 LQKENI. CDR3 DNA sequence: TGTGCCAGCTCACTTAACAGTGTTGGATACAATGAGCAGTTCTTC. Residues: CASSLNSVGYNEQFF.

This clone was seen a few times. The CDR3 region has the DNA TGTGCCATCAGTGGGACTAAGGGGCCCACAGATACGCAGTATTTT. Translation: CAISGTKGPTDTQYF. This sequence joins TRBV10-3 and TRBJ2-3, with a weak D call TRBD2 (6 bases). The V end lost 4 bases, the J end lost 2 bases, and 13 bases lay between the germline ends. This CDR3 has 15 residues. Germline V gene sequence: CDR1 ENHRY, CDR2 SYGVKD.

The chain carries TRBV4-1 and TRBJ2-3; D might be TRBD2 (6 bases). The germline CDR1 and CDR2 sequences are MGHRA and YSYEKL. The V end was cut by 4 bases, the J end by 2 bases, with 13 bases between. The length of the CDR3 is 15 residues. The CDR3 region is CASSPSATFTDTQYF. As DNA, the CDR3 is TGCGCCAGCAGCCCTAGCGCCACCTTCACAGATACGCAGTATTTT.